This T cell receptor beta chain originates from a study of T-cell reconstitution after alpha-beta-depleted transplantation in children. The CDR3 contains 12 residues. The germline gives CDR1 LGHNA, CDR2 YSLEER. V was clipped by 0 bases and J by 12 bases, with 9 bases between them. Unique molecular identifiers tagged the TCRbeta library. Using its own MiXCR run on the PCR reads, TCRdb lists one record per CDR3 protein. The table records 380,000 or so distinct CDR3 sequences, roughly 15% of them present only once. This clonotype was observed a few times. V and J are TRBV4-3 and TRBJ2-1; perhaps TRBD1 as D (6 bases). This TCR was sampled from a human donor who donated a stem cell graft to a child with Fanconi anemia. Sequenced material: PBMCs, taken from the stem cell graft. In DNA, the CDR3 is TGCGCCAGCAGCCAAGATCTAGGGGGGCAGTTCTTC. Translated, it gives CASSQDLGGQFF.